One sample yielded the 26 T cell receptor beta chains listed below, sequenced in a study of CD8+ T cells in alopecia areata. Extraction of RNA preceded its reverse transcription into cDNA, which served as the sequencing template. Sequencing was performed with immunoSEQ multiplex PCR; in TCRdb, only in-frame clones are kept and a portion is missing. The table includes approximately 65,000 clones, under 55% detected once. Sequenced material: CD8+ T cells sorted from blood, taken at week 0. The receptors stem from a human donor with alopecia areata.

The chain couples TRBV7-9 to TRBJ2-5, with 10 bases aligning to TRBD2. Germline loops: CDR1 SEHNR, CDR2 FQNEAQ (reference sequence). The CDR3 is 17 residues long. V was clipped by 6 bases and J by 5 bases; unmatched bases: 15. Here the CDR3 reads CASSQELAGLAWETQYF. The CDR3 coding sequence is TGTGCCAGCAGTCAAGAACTAGCGGGGCTGGCGTGGGAGACCCAGTACTTC.

V usage is TRBV9 and J usage is TRBJ1-1; D remains unclear. This CDR3 comprises 13 residues. V lost 2 bases and J lost 5, with 10 bases in between. CDR1 and CDR2 (germline): SGDLS, YYNGEE. The CDR3 spells CASSVRGETEAFF. CDR3 bases: TGTGCCAGCAGCGTGCGTGGGGAAACTGAAGCTTTCTTT.

This clone came up a few times. The V and J genes are TRBV5-1 and TRBJ2-7; 10 bases line up with TRBD1. CDR3 length: 13 amino acids. Trimming took 4 bases from V and 5 from J; bases not matched to a gene: 3. Germline V gene lookup returns CDR1 SGHRS and CDR2 YFSETQ. The CDR3 nucleotides are TGCGCCAGCAGCGAAGGGACAGGGGACGAGCAGTACTTC. It specifies CASSEGTGDEQYF.

J is TRBJ2-1 and V is TRBV6-4; possible D gene TRBD2, 6 bases. CDR3 length equals 13 residues. Trimming cost V 6 bases and J 7 bases, with 13 bases left between them. Germline V gene sequence: CDR1 MRHNA, CDR2 SNTAGT. CDR3 sequence reads: CASSHRLGNEQFF. The CDR3 DNA reads TGTGCCAGCAGCCACCGACTAGGAAATGAGCAGTTCTTC.

The genes are TRBV27 and TRBJ2-7; D possibly matches TRBD1 or TRBD2 (5 bases each). The V end lost 0 bases, the J end lost 7 bases, and 19 bases lay between the germline ends. CDR1 MNHEY and CDR2 SMNVEV come from the germline V gene (reference sequence). This CDR3 region has 16 residues. CDR3 residues: CASSLSLAGSRWEQYF. The CDR3, as DNA: TGTGCCAGCAGTTTATCGTTGGCAGGGAGTAGGTGGGAGCAGTACTTC.

V is TRBV27 and J is TRBJ2-7; TRBD2 might be the D (6 bases). Germline lookup yields CDR1 MNHEY and CDR2 SMNVEV (reference sequence). V dropped 4 bases and J dropped 4 bases, with 11 bases sitting between them. The CDR3 spans 13 residues. The CDR3 DNA sequence: TGTGCCAGCAGTTCGGGACTGACGTACGAGCAGTACTTC. This gives the protein CASSSGLTYEQYF.

The chain has TRBV29-1 and TRBJ2-3, with a possible D match to TRBD2 (5 bases). From germline, CDR1 is SQVTM and CDR2 ANQGSEA. V was trimmed by 6 bases and J by 3 bases, leaving 19 bases between them. The CDR3 is made up of 15 amino acids. Here the CDR3 DNA reads TGCAGCGTCCCACGGTTTTTGGGGAGAACAGATACGCAGTATTTT. Encoded protein: CSVPRFLGRTDTQYF.

The chain combines TRBV2 with TRBJ2-7; 7 bases agree with TRBD1. This CDR3 spans 14 amino acids. Germline V gene data show CDR1 as SNHLY and CDR2 as FYNNEI. With 6 bases clipped from V and 3 bases from J, the junction kept 8 bases outside the gene matches. The CDR3 loop reads CASRNRDRNYEQYF. The CDR3 coding sequence is TGTGCCAGCAGAAACCGGGACAGAAACTACGAGCAGTACTTC.

This clone was found a few times. V and J are TRBV27 and TRBJ2-7, with D possibly TRBD2 on 5 matching bases. Germline lookup yields CDR1 MNHEY and CDR2 SMNVEV (reference sequence). V gave up 3 bases and J gave up 2 bases, with 14 bases separating them. This CDR3 contains 15 residues. The CDR3 nucleotides read TGTGCCAGCAGTTTGGGGTCACCGGAGGCCTACGAGCAGTACTTC. It translates to CASSLGSPEAYEQYF.

This clone was observed a few times. The rearrangement uses TRBV7-9 and TRBJ2-7, with TRBD1 identical over 9 bases. Germline V gene sequence: CDR1 SEHNR, CDR2 FQNEAQ (reference sequence). The CDR3 loop spans 14 amino acids. V shed 3 bases and J 3 bases; nucleotides not matched to a gene: 3. The CDR3 DNA reads as TGTGCCAGCAGCTTCACAGGGGGCTACTACGAGCAGTACTTC. Translating it yields CASSFTGGYYEQYF.

This chain links TRBV29-1 with TRBJ2-1; maybe TRBD1 (5 bases). Between the trimmed V and J ends, which lost 2 bases and 4 bases, there was a span of 12 bases. CDR3 size: 14 residues. Germline CDR1 is SQVTM and CDR2 is ANQGSEA. The CDR3 protein is CSVERVGQYNEQFF. Here the CDR3 DNA reads TGCAGCGTTGAACGGGTGGGGCAGTACAATGAGCAGTTCTTC.

The chain carries TRBV27 and TRBJ1-5; D is unclear. CDR3 size: 14 residues. The V and J ends lost 5 bases and 3 bases respectively, with 11 bases between them. From germline, CDR1 is MNHEY and CDR2 SMNVEV (reference sequence). In DNA form, the CDR3 reads TGTGCCAGCAGTAAGGACGGCCACAATCAGCCCCAGCATTTT. Encoded protein: CASSKDGHNQPQHF.

There are a few counts of this clone. V usage is TRBV5-1 and J usage is TRBJ2-7, with 9 bases identical to TRBD2. The V gene end was trimmed by 0 bases and the J gene end by 7 bases; junction bases not matched to a gene: 5. Germline CDR1 is SGHRS and CDR2 is YFSETQ. The CDR3 sequence is 14 residues long. Here the CDR3 reads CASSLDSGSVEQYF. For the CDR3, the DNA is TGCGCCAGCAGCTTGGATAGCGGGAGTGTTGAGCAGTACTTC.

The rearrangement joins TRBV9 to TRBJ2-7, with 7 bases aligning to TRBD1. Trimming cost V 4 bases and J 4 bases; bases outside gene matches: 8. CDR1 and CDR2 (germline): SGDLS, YYNGEE. The CDR3 has 14 residues. CDR3: CASSPRDREYEQYF. The CDR3 bases are TGTGCCAGCAGCCCTCGGGACAGAGAGTACGAGCAGTACTTC.

V gene TRBV30 combines with J gene TRBJ2-3; 7 bases align to TRBD2. This CDR3 is built from 15 residues. Trimming removed 1 base from V and 4 bases from J; junction bases left unmatched: 8. Germline V gene lookup returns CDR1 GTSNPN and CDR2 SVGIG (reference sequence). Written as DNA, the CDR3 is TGTGCCTGGAGTGCAGGCGGGGGAGGAGCAGATACGCAGTATTTT. This codes for CAWSAGGGGADTQYF.

The chain carries TRBV4-1 and TRBJ1-5; no reliable D call. This CDR3 comprises 14 residues. CDR1 and CDR2 (germline): MGHRA, YSYEKL. V gave up 4 bases and J gave up 0 bases, with 7 bases separating them. DNA of the CDR3: TGCGCCAGCAGCCCAACAGTTAGCAATCAGCCCCAGCATTTT. Translation gives CASSPTVSNQPQHF.

CDR3 sequence reads: CASSSRAYEQYF. For the CDR3, the DNA is TGTGCCAGCAGCTCCCGGGCGTACGAGCAGTACTTC. The V gene is TRBV13, the J gene TRBJ2-7; D ambiguous. The V end lost 4 bases, the J end lost 4 bases, and 8 bases lay between the germline ends. The CDR3 totals 12 residues. Per the germline V gene, CDR1 is PRHDT and CDR2 is FYEKMQ (reference sequence). The full variable domain, its missing parts supplied by reference TRBV13 and TRBJ2-7, is AAGVIQSPRHLIKEKRETATLKCYPIPRHDTVYWYQQGPGQDPQFLISFYEKMQSDKGSIPDRFSAQQFSDYHSELNMSSLELGDSALYFCASSSRAYEQYFGPGTRLTVT.

The chain is built from TRBV7-9 and TRBJ2-3, with TRBD1 matching over 7 bases. Germline CDR1 SEHNR, CDR2 FQNEAQ (reference sequence). This CDR3 spans 16 amino acids. V was clipped by 6 bases and J by 2 bases; unmatched bases: 11. CDR3 sequence: CASSNAWDRVTDTQYF. The CDR3 nucleotides are TGTGCCAGCAGTAACGCTTGGGACAGAGTCACAGATACGCAGTATTTT.

The J gene is TRBJ2-1, the V gene TRBV27, with 9 bases aligning to TRBD2. There are 12 residues in the CDR3. After removal of 10 bases from V and 12 bases from J, the junction contained 10 bases not matched to a gene. Germline CDR1 MNHEY, CDR2 SMNVEV (reference sequence). CDR3 in amino acids: CATLSGAGGQFF. The CDR3 DNA reads TGTGCCACCCTCTCGGGAGCGGGAGGGCAGTTCTTC.

The DNA of the CDR3 is TGCAGCGTTGAAGATCAAACTAGCGGGATAGAGACCCAGTACTTC. Residues: CSVEDQTSGIETQYF. The genes are TRBV29-1 and TRBJ2-5; 10 bases agree with TRBD2. CDR1 SQVTM and CDR2 ANQGSEA come from the germline V gene. Losses at the gene ends were 0 bases for V and 4 bases for J; bases not matched to a gene: 5. This CDR3 has 15 residues.

The sample holds a few counts of this clone. The gene calls are TRBV4-2 and TRBJ2-7; TRBD2 matches at 7 bases. With 3 bases clipped from V and 6 bases from J, the junction kept 11 bases outside the gene matches. Germline V gene data show CDR1 as LGHNA and CDR2 as YNFKEQ. The CDR3 is 15 amino acids. The CDR3, as DNA: TGTGCCAGCAGCCAGTCCCGGGGAGGGGTTCGCGAGCAGTACTTC. It specifies CASSQSRGGVREQYF.

This clone has more than one count but fewer than ten. The chain is built from TRBV29-1 and TRBJ1-1; no clear D gene. Germline-derived CDR1 and CDR2 are SQVTM and ANQGSEA. CDR3 length: 15 amino acids. V gave up 2 bases and J gave up 1 base, with 14 bases separating them. CDR3 in DNA: TGCAGCGTTGAATTGATGGAGTCAGGGAACACTGAAGCTTTCTTT. Amino acids: CSVELMESGNTEAFF.

This clone was seen a single time. Distinct nucleotide sequences in the sample also encode this CDR3. V is TRBV29-1 and J is TRBJ2-7; D is undetermined. This CDR3 has 11 residues. Germline lookup yields CDR1 SQVTM and CDR2 ANQGSEA. Trimming removed 3 bases from V and 0 bases from J, with 3 bases in between. CDR3 DNA: TGCAGCGTTGAGGACTCCTACGAGCAGTACTTC. Its protein product is CSVEDSYEQYF.

The V and J genes are TRBV6-5 and TRBJ2-3; 10 nucleotides agree with TRBD2. V was clipped by 4 bases and J by 0 bases; unmatched bases: 1. In germline, CDR1 is MNHEY, CDR2 SVGAGI. CDR3 size: 15 residues. The CDR3 reads CASSSTSGSTDTQYF. The CDR3 nucleotides read TGTGCCAGCAGTTCGACTAGCGGGAGCACAGATACGCAGTATTTT.

The chain links TRBV19 to TRBJ2-5; tentative D call: TRBD2 (5 bases). The V gene's germline CDR1 is LNHDA and CDR2 SQIVND (reference sequence). Between the trimmed V and J ends, which lost 0 bases and 4 bases, there was a span of 15 bases. CDR3 length: 16 residues. This CDR3 is CASSIDRRNKGETQYF. CDR3 coding DNA: TGTGCCAGTAGTATAGATCGGAGGAATAAGGGAGAGACCCAGTACTTC.

The V gene is TRBV9, the J gene TRBJ1-1; D ambiguous. The CDR3 extends over 16 amino acids. Trimming removed 5 bases from V and 5 bases from J, with 22 bases in between. From germline, CDR1 is SGDLS and CDR2 YYNGEE. The CDR3 loop is CASSYSSTPSTTEAFF. The CDR3 DNA is TGTGCCAGCAGTTACAGTTCGACCCCGTCTACAACTGAAGCTTTCTTT.